One T cell receptor (beta chain) is described in this entry. Antigen specificity is unknown. This specimen belongs to a study of STAT3 mutations in large granular lymphocyte leukemia. Across the whole study: Among longitudinally sequenced T-LGLL patients, roughly half had canonical activating STAT3 mutations detected. Roughly 44% of treated T-LGLL patients showed hematologic response to immunosuppression.

Repertoires were generated with immunoSEQ multiplex PCR, while TCRdb's copy carries only in-frame clones and drops some. The data show about 20,000 clones, about nine tenths seen once. Study outcomes and limitations: After therapy, about 30% of the 18 patients switched clonotypes, all new clones STAT3 wild type. Every T-LGLL patient had at least one immunodominant TCRbeta clonotype.

Germline CDR1 and CDR2: SGHNT and YYREEE (reference sequence). Trimming removed 4 bases at V and 2 bases at J, with 19 bases between. The CDR3 consists of 16 residues. The rearrangement uses TRBV5-4 and TRBJ2-7; D may be TRBD1 (6 bases). The clonotype was recovered from a man in his fifties or sixties with T-cell large granular lymphocyte leukemia. Some clones in this sample may be carry-over from other donors' samples. The sequenced material came from peripheral blood mononuclear cells. The CDR3, as DNA: TGTGCCAGCAGCCCTCAACGGACAGTAGCCGCCTACGAGCAGTACTTC. Protein sequence: CASSPQRTVAAYEQYF.